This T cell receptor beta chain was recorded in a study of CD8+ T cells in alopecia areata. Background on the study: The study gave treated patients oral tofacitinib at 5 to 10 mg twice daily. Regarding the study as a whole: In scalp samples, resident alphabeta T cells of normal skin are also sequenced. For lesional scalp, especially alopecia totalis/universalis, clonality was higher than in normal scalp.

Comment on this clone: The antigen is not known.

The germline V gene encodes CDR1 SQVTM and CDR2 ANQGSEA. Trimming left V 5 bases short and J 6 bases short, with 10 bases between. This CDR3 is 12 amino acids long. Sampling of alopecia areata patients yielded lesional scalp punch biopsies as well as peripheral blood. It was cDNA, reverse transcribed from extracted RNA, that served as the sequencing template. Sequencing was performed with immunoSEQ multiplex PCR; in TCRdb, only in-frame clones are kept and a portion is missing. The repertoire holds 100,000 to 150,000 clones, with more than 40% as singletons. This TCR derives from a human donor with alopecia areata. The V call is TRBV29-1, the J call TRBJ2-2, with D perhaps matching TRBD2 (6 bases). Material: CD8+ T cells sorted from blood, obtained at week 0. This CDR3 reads CSVIGEAGELFF. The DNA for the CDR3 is TGCAGCGTTATAGGGGAGGCCGGGGAGCTGTTTTTT.